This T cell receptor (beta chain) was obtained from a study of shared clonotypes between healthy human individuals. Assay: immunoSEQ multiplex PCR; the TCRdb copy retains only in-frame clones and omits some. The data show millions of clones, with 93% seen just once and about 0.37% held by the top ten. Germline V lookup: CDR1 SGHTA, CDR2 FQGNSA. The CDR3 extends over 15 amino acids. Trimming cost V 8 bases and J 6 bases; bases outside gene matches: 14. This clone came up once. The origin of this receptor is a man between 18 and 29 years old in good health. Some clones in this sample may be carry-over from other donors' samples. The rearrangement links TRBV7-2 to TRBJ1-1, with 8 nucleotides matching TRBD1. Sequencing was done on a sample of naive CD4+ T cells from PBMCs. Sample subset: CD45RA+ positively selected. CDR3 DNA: TGTGCCAGCGGATACCCAGGGGGCAGGTCGGCTGAAGCTTTCTTT. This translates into CASGYPGGRSAEAFF.